These 13 T cell receptor beta chains were all obtained from the same sample, sequenced in a study of cytomegalovirus exposure and HLA in healthy donors. With 60 Vbeta and 13 Jbeta primers, the PCR was carried out. Clones were sequenced by immunoSEQ multiplex PCR, and TCRdb holds only the in-frame ones, with some missing. The top ten clones hold around 7.1% of a sample with approximately 150,000 clones, about 60% of them seen once. The source material was PBMCs. These receptors all come from a woman aged 60 to 75 in good health and CMV-seropositive.

The rearrangement uses TRBV23-1 and TRBJ1-2; 10 bases match TRBD1. TRBV23-1 is treated as an ORF (open reading frame) with a function not yet certain. The J segment lost 4 bases and the V segment lost 3 bases, leaving 8 bases of the junction unmatched. This CDR3 spans 16 amino acids. The CDR3 sequence: CASSHLDRGRIYGYTF. CDR3 DNA sequence: TGCGCCAGCAGTCACCTAGACAGGGGGCGCATCTATGGCTACACCTTC.

The chain uses TRBV5-6 and TRBJ2-3; TRBD2 matches 7 bases. V lost 1 base and J lost 6; bases outside the gene matches: 14. Per germline, CDR1 SGHDT and CDR2 YYEEEE. This CDR3 has 17 residues. In DNA form, the CDR3 reads TGTGCCAGCAGCTTGTTGCAAAGCGGGATCCCTTCGGATACGCAGTATTTT. Translation gives CASSLLQSGIPSDTQYF.

V gene TRBV2 combines with J gene TRBJ2-2; 7 positions match TRBD1. The germline V gene has CDR1 SNHLY and CDR2 FYNNEI. Losses at the gene ends were 1 base for V and 5 bases for J; bases not matched to a gene: 4. The CDR3 has 15 amino acids. The CDR3 region has the DNA TGTGCCAGCAGTGAAGGACAGGGTGGAACCGGGGAGCTGTTTTTT. Translated: CASSEGQGGTGELFF. Together with reference TRBV2 and TRBJ2-2, the CDR3 gives the full variable domain: EPEVTQTPSHQVTQMGQEVILRCVPISNHLYFYWYRQILGQKVEFLVSFYNNEISEKSEIFDDQFSVERPDGSNFTLKIRSTKLEDSAMYFCASSEGQGGTGELFFGEGSRLTVL.

This clone showed up just once. V and J are TRBV7-8 and TRBJ2-7; D gene ambiguous. Germline CDR1 is SGHVS and CDR2 is FQNEAQ. V was trimmed by 5 bases and J by 3 bases, leaving 23 bases between them. This CDR3 region has 17 residues. DNA of the CDR3: TGTGCCAGCAGCGAATCCTACAAACCGGGTCCCTTCTACGAGCAGTACTTC. The encoded protein is CASSESYKPGPFYEQYF. The whole variable domain, remainder taken from reference TRBV7-8 and TRBJ2-7, is GAGVSQSPRYKVAKRGQDVALRCDPISGHVSLFWYQQALGQGPEFLTYFQNEAQLDKSGLPSDRFFAERPEGSVSTLKIQRTQQEDSAVYLCASSESYKPGPFYEQYFGPGTRLTVT.

The V call is TRBV19, the J call TRBJ1-1; maybe TRBD1 (5 bases). The CDR3 length is 13 residues. Trimming pared 5 bases from V and 3 bases from J, leaving 10 bases between. In germline, CDR1 is LNHDA, CDR2 SQIVND (reference sequence). In DNA, the CDR3 is TGTGCCAGTAGTTGGGGCCGAGACACTGAAGCTTTCTTT. Amino acid sequence: CASSWGRDTEAFF. The full variable domain, completed using reference TRBV19 and TRBJ1-1, is DGGITQSPKYLFRKEGQNVTLSCEQNLNHDAMYWYRQDPGQGLRLIYYSQIVNDFQKGDIAEGYSVSREKKESFPLTVTSAQKNPTAFYLCASSWGRDTEAFFGQGTRLTVV.

The chain uses TRBV19 and TRBJ1-2; TRBD1 matches at 7 bases. V shed 9 bases and J 8 bases; nucleotides not matched to a gene: 9. Germline V gives CDR1 LNHDA, CDR2 SQIVND (reference sequence). CDR3 size: 12 residues. In DNA, the CDR3 is TGTGCCAGCCAAGGGGGCGTCGGGGGCTACACCTTC. Amino acids: CASQGGVGGYTF.

This clone was recorded a few times. The chain employs TRBV5-4 and TRBJ2-1; TRBD2 aligns across 11 bases. CDR1 and CDR2 (germline): SGHNT, YYREEE (reference sequence). V shed 0 bases and J 0 bases; nucleotides not matched to a gene: 2. This CDR3 region has 17 residues. Written as DNA, the CDR3 is TGTGCCAGCAGCTTGGCACTAGCGGGAGACTCCTACAATGAGCAGTTCTTC. As protein: CASSLALAGDSYNEQFF.

In this sample, this clone turned up once. This chain uses TRBV7-2 with TRBJ2-1; D ambiguous. The germline CDR1 and CDR2 sequences are SGHTA and FQGNSA. This CDR3 contains 15 residues. V lost 5 bases to trimming and J lost 5 bases, with 16 bases between them. The CDR3 DNA is TGTGCCAGCAGCCCCATCGTCGGAGCCAACAATGAGCAGTTCTTC. This codes for CASSPIVGANNEQFF.

A few counts support this clone. The chain has TRBV28 and TRBJ2-5, with unresolved D. Trimming shortened V by 3 bases and J by 0 bases, and 8 bases separated the two germline ends. CDR3 size: 14 residues. CDR1 is MDHEN and CDR2 is SYDVKM in the germline V gene. The CDR3 coding sequence is TGTGCCAGCAGTTTTGCAGACAACCAAGAGACCCAGTACTTC. It specifies CASSFADNQETQYF.

The chain uses TRBV19 and TRBJ2-1, with 7 bases fitting TRBD2. The CDR3 runs 15 residues. CDR1 LNHDA and CDR2 SQIVND come from the germline V gene (reference sequence). The trim removed 0 bases at V and 7 bases at J, leaving 6 bases unmatched. CDR3: CASSIEGLESNEQFF. The CDR3 nucleotides read TGTGCCAGTAGTATAGAAGGACTAGAGAGTAATGAGCAGTTCTTC.

J is TRBJ1-2 and V is TRBV12-5; D gene ambiguous. CDR1 and CDR2 (germline): LGHNT, FRNRAP. The CDR3 sequence is 12 residues long. Trimming took 2 bases from V and 8 from J, leaving 9 bases between them. DNA for the CDR3: TGTGCTAGTGGTTTGCCGGGTCTCGGCTACACCTTC. Protein product: CASGLPGLGYTF.

The gene calls are TRBV7-9 and TRBJ2-7; 8 bases fit TRBD1. In germline, CDR1 is SEHNR, CDR2 FQNEAQ (reference sequence). The CDR3 is made up of 11 amino acids. The junction had 3 bases not matched to a gene; V was cut back by 5 bases and J by 9 bases. The CDR3, as DNA: TGTGCCAGCAGCCAGGGGGCAGGGCAGTACTTC. It encodes CASSQGAGQYF.

The V gene is TRBV4-2, the J gene TRBJ2-5; D is uncertain. Germline-derived CDR1 and CDR2 are LGHNA and YNFKEQ. V lost 0 bases, J lost 5 bases, and 22 bases lay in between. There are 18 residues in the CDR3. CDR3 DNA sequence: TGTGCCAGCAGCCAAGATGGTCTAGTAGACGTTGGTGGGGAGACCCAGTACTTC. Protein: CASSQDGLVDVGGETQYF.